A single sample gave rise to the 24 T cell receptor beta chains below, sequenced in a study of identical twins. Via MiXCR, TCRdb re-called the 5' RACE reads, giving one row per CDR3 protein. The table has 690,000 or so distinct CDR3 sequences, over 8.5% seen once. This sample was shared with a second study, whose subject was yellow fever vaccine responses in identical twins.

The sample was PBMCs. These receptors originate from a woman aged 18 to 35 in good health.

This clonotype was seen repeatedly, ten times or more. CDR3 nucleotide sequence: TGTGCCAGCAGCCACTTGGGGTACAATGAGCAGTTCTTC. This encodes CASSHLGYNEQFF. This chain joins TRBV14 and TRBJ2-1; D is ambiguous. CDR3 length: 13 amino acids. Germline V gene sequence: CDR1 SGHDN, CDR2 FVKESK. V shed 3 bases and J shed 4 bases, with 7 bases lying between them. Complete variable domain (other parts from reference TRBV14 and TRBJ2-1): EAGVTQFPSHSVIEKGQTVTLRCDPISGHDNLYWYRRVMGKEIKFLLHFVKESKQDESGMPNNRFLAERTGGTYSTLKVQPAELEDSGVYFCASSHLGYNEQFFGPGTRLTVL.

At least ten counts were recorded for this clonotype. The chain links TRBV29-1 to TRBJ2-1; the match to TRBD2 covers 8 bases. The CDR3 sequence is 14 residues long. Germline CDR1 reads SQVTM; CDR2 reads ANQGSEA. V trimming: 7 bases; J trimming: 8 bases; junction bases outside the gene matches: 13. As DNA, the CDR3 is TGCAGCGCCATCATAAGGACTAGCATCGATGAGCAGTTCTTC. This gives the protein CSAIIRTSIDEQFF.

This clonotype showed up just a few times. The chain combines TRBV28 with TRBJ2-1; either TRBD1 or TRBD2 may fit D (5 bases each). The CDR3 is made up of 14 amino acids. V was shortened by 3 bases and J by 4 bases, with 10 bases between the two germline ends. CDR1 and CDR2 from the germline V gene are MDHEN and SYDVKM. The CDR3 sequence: CASSFRDGYNEQFF. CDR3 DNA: TGTGCCAGCAGTTTTAGGGACGGATACAATGAGCAGTTCTTC.

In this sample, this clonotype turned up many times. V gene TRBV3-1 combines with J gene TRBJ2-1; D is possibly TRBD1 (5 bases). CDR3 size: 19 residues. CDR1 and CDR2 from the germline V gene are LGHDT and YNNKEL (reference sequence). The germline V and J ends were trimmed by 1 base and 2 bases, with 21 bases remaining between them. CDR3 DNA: TGTGCCAGCAGCCAAGCCGCCAGGCATCGGACAAATACCTACAATGAGCAGTTCTTC. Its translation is CASSQAARHRTNTYNEQFF.

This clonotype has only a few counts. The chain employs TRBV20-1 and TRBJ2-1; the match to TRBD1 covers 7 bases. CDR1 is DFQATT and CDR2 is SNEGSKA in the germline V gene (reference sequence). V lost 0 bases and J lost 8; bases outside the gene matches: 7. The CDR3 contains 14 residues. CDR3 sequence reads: CSARDFNRGYEQFF. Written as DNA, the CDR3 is TGCAGTGCTAGAGATTTTAACAGGGGCTATGAGCAGTTCTTC.

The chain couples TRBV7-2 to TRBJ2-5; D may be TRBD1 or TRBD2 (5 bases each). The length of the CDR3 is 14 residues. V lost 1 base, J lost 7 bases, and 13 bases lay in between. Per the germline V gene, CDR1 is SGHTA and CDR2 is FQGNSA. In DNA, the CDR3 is TGTGCCAGCAGCTTAGTGAGGGGCAAGGGGACCCAGTACTTC. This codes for CASSLVRGKGTQYF.

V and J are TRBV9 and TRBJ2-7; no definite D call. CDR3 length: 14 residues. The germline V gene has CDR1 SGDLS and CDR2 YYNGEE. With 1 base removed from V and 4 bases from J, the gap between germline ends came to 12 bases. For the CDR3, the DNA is TGTGCCAGCAGCGTAAGGCCCGGGCGGTACGAGCAGTACTTC. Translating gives CASSVRPGRYEQYF.

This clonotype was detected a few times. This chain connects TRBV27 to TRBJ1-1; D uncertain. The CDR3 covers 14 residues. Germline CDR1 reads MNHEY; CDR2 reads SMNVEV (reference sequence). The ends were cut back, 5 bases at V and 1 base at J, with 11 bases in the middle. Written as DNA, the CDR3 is TGTGCCAGCAGTCCTTATAGACAGAACACTGAAGCTTTCTTT. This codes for CASSPYRQNTEAFF.

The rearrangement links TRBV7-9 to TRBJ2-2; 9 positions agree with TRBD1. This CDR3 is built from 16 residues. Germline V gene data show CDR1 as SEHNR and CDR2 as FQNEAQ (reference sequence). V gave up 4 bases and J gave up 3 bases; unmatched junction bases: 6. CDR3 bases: TGTGCCAGCAGCTCCGGGACAGGGAGTTACACCGGGGAGCTGTTTTTT. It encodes CASSSGTGSYTGELFF.

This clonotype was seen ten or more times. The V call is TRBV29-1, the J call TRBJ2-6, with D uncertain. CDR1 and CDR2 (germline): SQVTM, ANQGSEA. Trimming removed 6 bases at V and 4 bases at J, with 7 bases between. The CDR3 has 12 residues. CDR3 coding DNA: TGCAGCGTCCCCGGGGGGGCCAACGTCCTGACTTTC. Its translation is CSVPGGANVLTF. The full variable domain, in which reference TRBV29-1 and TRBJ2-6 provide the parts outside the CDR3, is SAVISQKPSRDICQRGTSLTIQCQVDSQVTMMFWYRQQPGQSLTLIATANQGSEATYESGFVIDKFPISRPNLTFSTLTVSNMSPEDSSIYLCSVPGGANVLTFGAGSRLTVL.

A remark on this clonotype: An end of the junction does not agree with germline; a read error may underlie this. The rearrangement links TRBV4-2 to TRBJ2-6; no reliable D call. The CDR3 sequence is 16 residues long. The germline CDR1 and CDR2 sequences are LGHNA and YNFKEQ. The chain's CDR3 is CASSQETQSGTNVLTF. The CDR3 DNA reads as TGTGCCAGCAGCCAGGAGACGCAGTCTGGGACCAACGTCCTGACTTTC.

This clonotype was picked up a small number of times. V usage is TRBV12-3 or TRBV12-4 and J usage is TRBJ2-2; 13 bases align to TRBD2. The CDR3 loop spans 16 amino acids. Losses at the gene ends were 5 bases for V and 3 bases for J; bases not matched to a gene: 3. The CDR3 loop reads CASSTSGGAHTGELFF. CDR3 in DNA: TGTGCCAGCAGTACTAGCGGGGGGGCGCACACCGGGGAGCTGTTTTTT.

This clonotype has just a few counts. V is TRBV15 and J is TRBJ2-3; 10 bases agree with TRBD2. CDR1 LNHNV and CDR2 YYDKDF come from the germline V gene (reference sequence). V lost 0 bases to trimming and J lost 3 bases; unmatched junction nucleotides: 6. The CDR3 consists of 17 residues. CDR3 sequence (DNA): TGTGCCACCAGCAGAGATTATCTAGCGGGAGAGACAGATACGCAGTATTTT. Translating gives CATSRDYLAGETDTQYF.

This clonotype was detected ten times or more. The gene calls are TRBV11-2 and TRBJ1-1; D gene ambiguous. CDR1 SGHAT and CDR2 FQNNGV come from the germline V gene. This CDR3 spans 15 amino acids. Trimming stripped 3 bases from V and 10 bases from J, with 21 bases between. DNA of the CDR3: TGTGCCAGCAGCTTTCGTTCGTCAGTCCCCTCTGCAGCTTTCTTT. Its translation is CASSFRSSVPSAAFF.

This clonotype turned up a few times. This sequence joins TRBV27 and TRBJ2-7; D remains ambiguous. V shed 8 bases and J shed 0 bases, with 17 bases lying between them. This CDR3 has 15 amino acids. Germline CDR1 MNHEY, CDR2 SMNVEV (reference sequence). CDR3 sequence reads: CASSMTGVSSYEQYF. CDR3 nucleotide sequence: TGTGCCAGCTCAATGACCGGTGTTAGCTCCTACGAGCAGTACTTC.

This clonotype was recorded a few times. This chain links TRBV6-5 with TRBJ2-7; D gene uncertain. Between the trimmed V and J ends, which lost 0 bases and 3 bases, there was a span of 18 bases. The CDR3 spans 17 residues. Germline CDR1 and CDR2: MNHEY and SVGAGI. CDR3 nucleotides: TGTGCCAGCAGTTACTCGAACACAGATCAAAACCTCTACGAGCAGTACTTC. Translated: CASSYSNTDQNLYEQYF.

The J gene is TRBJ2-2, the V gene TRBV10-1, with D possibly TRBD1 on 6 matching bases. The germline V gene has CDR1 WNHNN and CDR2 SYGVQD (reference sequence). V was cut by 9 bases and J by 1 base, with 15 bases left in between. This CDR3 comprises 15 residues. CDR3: CASQPGQLNTGELFF. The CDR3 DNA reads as TGCGCCAGTCAACCGGGACAACTGAACACCGGGGAGCTGTTTTTT.

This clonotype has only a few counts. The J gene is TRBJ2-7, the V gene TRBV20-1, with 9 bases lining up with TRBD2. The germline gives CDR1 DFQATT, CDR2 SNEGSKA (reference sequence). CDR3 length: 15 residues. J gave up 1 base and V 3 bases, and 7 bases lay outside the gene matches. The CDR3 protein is CSASGSLAGSYEQYF. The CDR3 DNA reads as TGCAGTGCTAGTGGGAGCCTAGCGGGGTCCTACGAGCAGTACTTC.

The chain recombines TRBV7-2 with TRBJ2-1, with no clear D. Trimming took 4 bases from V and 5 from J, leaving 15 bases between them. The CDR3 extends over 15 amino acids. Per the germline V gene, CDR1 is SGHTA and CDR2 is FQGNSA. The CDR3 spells CASSSTKTSNNEQFF. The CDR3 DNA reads TGTGCCAGCAGCTCAACGAAAACATCAAACAATGAGCAGTTCTTC. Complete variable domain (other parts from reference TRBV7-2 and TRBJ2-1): GAGVSQSPSNKVTEKGKDVELRCDPISGHTALYWYRQSLGQGLEFLIYFQGNSAPDKSGLPSDRFSAERTGGSVSTLTIQRTQQEDSAVYLCASSSTKTSNNEQFFGPGTRLTVL.

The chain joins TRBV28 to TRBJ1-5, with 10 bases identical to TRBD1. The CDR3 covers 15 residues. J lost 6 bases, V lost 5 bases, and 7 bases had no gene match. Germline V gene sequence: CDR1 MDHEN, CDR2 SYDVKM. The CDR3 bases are TGTGCCAGCAGTAAAAGACAGGGGGCAGTTCAGCCCCAGCATTTT. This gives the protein CASSKRQGAVQPQHF. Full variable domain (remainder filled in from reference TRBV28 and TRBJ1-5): DVKVTQSSRYLVKRTGEKVFLECVQDMDHENMFWYRQDPGLGLRLIYFSYDVKMKEKGDIPEGYSVSREKKERFSLILESASTNQTSMYLCASSKRQGAVQPQHFGDGTRLSIL.

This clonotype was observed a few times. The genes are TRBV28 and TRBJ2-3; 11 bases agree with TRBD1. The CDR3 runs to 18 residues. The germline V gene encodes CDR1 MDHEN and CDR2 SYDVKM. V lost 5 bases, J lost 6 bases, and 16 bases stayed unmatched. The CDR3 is CASSKPFLDRGLGDTQYF. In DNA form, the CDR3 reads TGTGCCAGCAGTAAACCCTTCTTGGACAGGGGGCTGGGGGATACGCAGTATTTT.

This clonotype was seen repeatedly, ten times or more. The CDR3 DNA reads as TGTGCCAGCAGTTGGACTGAGAATCAGCCCCAGCATTTT. Encoded protein: CASSWTENQPQHF. This sequence joins TRBV6-2 or TRBV6-3 and TRBJ1-5; D unclear. CDR3 length: 13 amino acids. V shed 4 bases and J shed 4 bases, with 8 bases lying between them. Germline values: CDR1 MNHEY, CDR2 SVGEGT.

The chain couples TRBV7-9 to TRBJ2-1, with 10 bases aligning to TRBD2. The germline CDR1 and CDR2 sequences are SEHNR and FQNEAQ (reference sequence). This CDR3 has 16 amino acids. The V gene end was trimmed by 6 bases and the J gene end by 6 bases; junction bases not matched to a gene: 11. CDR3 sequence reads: CASRLAGQTFFNEQFF. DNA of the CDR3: TGTGCCAGCAGACTAGCGGGACAGACCTTTTTCAATGAGCAGTTCTTC.

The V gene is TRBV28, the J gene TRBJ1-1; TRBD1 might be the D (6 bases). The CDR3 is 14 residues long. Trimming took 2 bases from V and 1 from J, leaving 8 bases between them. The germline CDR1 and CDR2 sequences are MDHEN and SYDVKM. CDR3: CASSLTGQNTEAFF. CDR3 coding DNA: TGTGCCAGCAGTTTAACAGGGCAGAACACTGAAGCTTTCTTT.